These 22 T cell receptor beta chains share one sample of origin, sequenced in a study of T cells after yellow fever vaccination (dated by TCRdb to the late 2010s). The treatment or condition label here, explained by the study, means: live attenuated yellow fever vaccine strain. Library generation was performed with 5' RACE. Sequencer: Illumina NovaSeq 6000. TCRdb passed the public sequencing reads through fastp at Q25 and MiXCR, retaining productive beta sequences. Each CDR3 protein appears once, grouped with its most common genes and DNA. In this sample the table shows some 320,000 distinct CDR3 sequences, roughly 10% of which occur a single time. Around 3.2% of the sample rests with the top ten. The source was CD4+ T cells sorted from PBMCs, collected 45 days after the yellow fever booster vaccination. The receptors derive from a young man who received the YFV17D yellow fever vaccine.

This chain uses TRBV6-5 with TRBJ1-5; the D gene is possibly TRBD1 (5 bases). The CDR3 length is 15 residues. Per the germline V gene, CDR1 is MNHEY and CDR2 is SVGAGI. V lost 6 bases to trimming and J lost 4 bases, with 16 bases between them. The CDR3 sequence: CASSLSGPLNQPQHF. The CDR3 DNA is TGTGCCAGCAGCCTATCGGGACCGCTAAATCAGCCCCAGCATTTT.

This clonotype was seen a handful of times. This chain uses TRBV5-5 with TRBJ2-1; D is perhaps TRBD2 (6 bases). Trimming removed 4 bases from V and 2 bases from J, with 13 bases in between. The CDR3 sequence is 15 residues long. Looked up from germline, CDR1 is SGHKS and CDR2 is YYEKEE (reference sequence). The CDR3 loop is CASSPEGNAYNEQFF. Here the CDR3 DNA reads TGTGCCAGCAGCCCGGAGGGCAACGCCTACAATGAGCAGTTCTTC. The full variable domain, its missing parts supplied by reference TRBV5-5 and TRBJ2-1, is DAGVTQSPTHLIKTRGQQVTLRCSPISGHKSVSWYQQVLGQGPQFIFQYYEKEERGRGNFPDRFSARQFPNYSSELNVNALLLGDSALYLCASSPEGNAYNEQFFGPGTRLTVL.

The rearrangement uses TRBV9 and TRBJ1-1, with D maybe TRBD1 (5 bases). The CDR3 has 16 residues. Germline V gene lookup returns CDR1 SGDLS and CDR2 YYNGEE. V lost 0 bases to trimming and J lost 6 bases, with 18 bases between them. CDR3 residues: CASSVVSGAMSSEAFF. The CDR3 nucleotides read TGTGCCAGCAGCGTAGTGAGTGGGGCTATGAGCTCTGAAGCTTTCTTT. The full variable domain, in which reference TRBV9 and TRBJ1-1 provide the parts outside the CDR3, is DSGVTQTPKHLITATGQRVTLRCSPRSGDLSVYWYQQSLDQGLQFLIQYYNGEERAKGNILERFSAQQFPDLHSELNLSSLELGDSALYFCASSVVSGAMSSEAFFGQGTRLTVV.

This clonotype appeared a few times. V is TRBV7-9 and J is TRBJ2-3; 9 nucleotides agree with TRBD1. The CDR3 is 15 residues long. Per germline, CDR1 SEHNR and CDR2 FQNEAQ (reference sequence). V lost 5 bases and J lost 5; bases outside the gene matches: 8. The CDR3 loop reads CASSLLTGGGDTQYF. DNA of the CDR3: TGTGCCAGCAGCCTCTTGACAGGGGGGGGAGATACGCAGTATTTT.

The V gene is TRBV27, the J gene TRBJ2-7; 9 positions match TRBD1. The CDR3 contains 15 residues. The ends lost 5 bases at V and 2 bases at J; junction bases unmatched: 7. Germline values: CDR1 MNHEY, CDR2 SMNVEV (reference sequence). CDR3 loop: CASSAPGQGTYEQYF. The CDR3 DNA reads TGTGCCAGCAGTGCCCCGGGACAGGGAACCTACGAGCAGTACTTC.

This clonotype has just a few counts. The rearrangement uses TRBV11-2 and TRBJ2-5; 8 nucleotides align to TRBD2. Germline V lookup: CDR1 SGHAT, CDR2 FQNNGV. V lost 2 bases and J lost 3; bases outside the gene matches: 2. The CDR3 runs 14 residues. For the CDR3, the DNA is TGTGCCAGCAGCTTAACACTAGCGGAAGAGACCCAGTACTTC. Translation: CASSLTLAEETQYF.

This clonotype turned up a few times. The rearrangement joins TRBV29-1 to TRBJ1-3; 10 bases map to TRBD1. The trim removed 4 bases at V and 4 bases at J, leaving 1 base unmatched. The CDR3 runs to 13 residues. Germline V gene lookup returns CDR1 SQVTM and CDR2 ANQGSEA. The CDR3 sequence: CSVGDRGGNTIYF. Written as DNA, the CDR3 is TGCAGCGTTGGGGACAGGGGAGGAAACACCATATATTTT.

This clonotype appeared a few times. V is TRBV29-1 and J is TRBJ1-2; 7 nucleotides agree with TRBD1. Germline V CDR1 and CDR2: SQVTM, ANQGSEA. After removal of 7 bases from V and 6 bases from J, the junction contained 8 bases not matched to a gene. The CDR3 covers 12 residues. The DNA for the CDR3 is TGCAGCGCTGGTAGACAGGGTAATGGCTACACCTTC. Translation gives CSAGRQGNGYTF.

This clonotype was recorded many times. The V and J genes are TRBV5-1 and TRBJ2-1; D gene uncertain. V dropped 7 bases and J dropped 0 bases, with 11 bases sitting between them. This CDR3 is built from 14 residues. Germline CDR1 is SGHRS and CDR2 is YFSETQ. DNA for the CDR3: TGCGCCAGCCAGGCCCTGAGCTCCTACAATGAGCAGTTCTTC. Its protein is CASQALSSYNEQFF.

V and J are TRBV20-1 and TRBJ2-7, with TRBD2 identical over 7 bases. With 7 bases clipped from V and 6 bases from J, the junction kept 12 bases outside the gene matches. The CDR3 length is 13 residues. Germline V CDR1 and CDR2: DFQATT, SNEGSKA (reference sequence). The CDR3 bases are TGCAGTGGCATAGCGGGTGGGGTTTCCGAGCAGTACTTC. Translating gives CSGIAGGVSEQYF.

The chain links TRBV6-6 to TRBJ1-2, with 7 bases that match TRBD1. Germline CDR1 and CDR2: MNHNY and SVGAGI (reference sequence). The CDR3 totals 14 residues. The V and J ends lost 6 bases and 4 bases, in that order; junction bases with no gene match: 8. CDR3 DNA: TGTGCCAGCAGACCGCGGACAGGAACCTATGGCTACACCTTC. This codes for CASRPRTGTYGYTF.

This clonotype was recorded at least ten times. As DNA, the CDR3 is TGCGCCAGCAGATTCGGGGAGACCTACGAGCAGTACTTC. It translates to CASRFGETYEQYF. V gene TRBV5-1 combines with J gene TRBJ2-7; D may be TRBD2 (5 bases). The V gene lost 5 bases and the J gene lost 2 bases, with 11 bases spanning the gap. Germline V lookup: CDR1 SGHRS, CDR2 YFSETQ. The length of the CDR3 is 13 residues.

A few counts support this clonotype. The rearrangement links TRBV7-2 to TRBJ2-3; no reliable D call. The CDR3 sequence is 13 residues long. V lost 0 bases, J lost 11 bases, and 12 bases lay in between. CDR1 and CDR2 from the germline V gene are SGHTA and FQGNSA. The CDR3 loop reads CASSLAPAVLQYF. The CDR3 DNA reads as TGTGCCAGCAGCTTAGCGCCGGCGGTTTTGCAGTATTTT.

This clonotype has ten or more counts. The chain couples TRBV7-6 to TRBJ2-7, with D perhaps assigned TRBD1 or TRBD2 (5 bases each). Germline CDR1 SGHVS, CDR2 FNYEAQ. The CDR3 has 18 amino acids. The ends were cut back, 2 bases at V and 1 base at J, with 21 bases in the middle. The CDR3 is CASSLRPPTGTASYEQYF. In DNA, the CDR3 is TGTGCCAGCAGCTTAAGGCCCCCCACCGGGACGGCGTCCTACGAGCAGTACTTC.

In its sample, this clonotype was seen many times. The chain links TRBV3-1 to TRBJ2-1, with D perhaps TRBD1 (5 bases). Germline values: CDR1 LGHDT, CDR2 YNNKEL (reference sequence). The CDR3 runs to 14 residues. Trimming stripped 3 bases from V and 1 base from J, with 7 bases between. This CDR3 reads CASSQTASYNEQFF. The CDR3 DNA is TGTGCCAGCAGCCAGACAGCGTCCTACAATGAGCAGTTCTTC.

This clonotype turned up a few times. This chain connects TRBV19 to TRBJ2-2, with D maybe TRBD1 (6 bases). From germline, CDR1 is LNHDA and CDR2 SQIVND (reference sequence). Trimming left V 5 bases short and J 1 base short, with 11 bases between. This CDR3 comprises 15 residues. The CDR3 region is CASSLMGQNTGELFF. The CDR3 DNA reads TGTGCCAGTAGTTTGATGGGACAGAACACCGGGGAGCTGTTTTTT.

The chain links TRBV6-2 or TRBV6-3 to TRBJ1-2; D unclear. Germline V gene lookup returns CDR1 MNHEY and CDR2 SVGEGT. The V and J ends lost 5 bases and 0 bases respectively, with 7 bases between them. The CDR3 has 13 amino acids. The CDR3 coding sequence is TGTGCCAGCAGTAACCCAGCTAACTATGGCTACACCTTC. It encodes CASSNPANYGYTF.

The chain carries TRBV4-2 and TRBJ2-2, with D perhaps matching TRBD2 (5 bases). The CDR3 has 12 residues. CDR1 and CDR2 from the germline V gene are LGHNA and YNFKEQ. The V and J ends lost 4 bases and 9 bases respectively, with 9 bases between them. CDR3: CASSPEGRELFF. Here the CDR3 DNA reads TGTGCCAGCAGCCCCGAGGGAAGGGAGCTGTTTTTT.

The chain couples TRBV2 to TRBJ2-2; D might be TRBD1 (6 bases). Germline loops: CDR1 SNHLY, CDR2 FYNNEI. Trimming took off 2 bases at V and 6 bases at J, with 10 bases between the two ends. This CDR3 has 14 amino acids. CDR3 nucleotide sequence: TGTGCCAGCAGTGAATTCGGACAGTCCGGGGAGCTGTTTTTT. Its translation: CASSEFGQSGELFF.

This clonotype has more than one count but fewer than ten. The rearrangement uses TRBV28 and TRBJ2-7, with no clear D. Looked up from germline, CDR1 is MDHEN and CDR2 is SYDVKM. V lost 7 bases and J lost 7, with 20 bases in between. The length of the CDR3 is 14 residues. CDR3 in DNA: TGTGCCAGCATTGGATCGGTCACGCTGGGAGAGCAGTACTTC. Protein sequence: CASIGSVTLGEQYF.

In its sample, this clonotype was seen many times. V usage is TRBV12-3 or TRBV12-4 and J usage is TRBJ1-1; D perhaps matches TRBD1 (6 bases). Trimming took off 4 bases at V and 4 bases at J, with 10 bases between the two ends. The CDR3 extends over 13 amino acids. The CDR3 here is CASSSTGTTEAFF. Here the CDR3 DNA reads TGTGCCAGCAGTTCCACAGGGACCACTGAAGCTTTCTTT.

This clonotype has only a few counts. V and J are TRBV7-3 and TRBJ1-1; possible D gene TRBD1, 5 bases. V shed 5 bases and J shed 1 base, with 11 bases lying between them. There are 14 residues in the CDR3. CDR1 and CDR2 (germline): SGHTA, FQGTGA. The CDR3 is CASSKGGGNTEAFF. DNA of the CDR3: TGTGCCAGCAGCAAGGGTGGGGGGAACACTGAAGCTTTCTTT. The full variable domain, completed using reference TRBV7-3 and TRBJ1-1, is GAGVSQTPSNKVTEKGKYVELRCDPISGHTALYWYRQSLGQGPEFLIYFQGTGAADDSGLPNDRFFAVRPEGSVSTLKIQRTERGDSAVYLCASSKGGGNTEAFFGQGTRLTVV.